This T cell receptor (beta chain) was obtained from a study of glioma-infiltrating T cells after dendritic cell vaccination. The wider study: Patients had newly diagnosed or recurrent glioblastoma and received dendritic cell vaccines. Overall study results and limits: Only a small number of patients had complete blood and tumor samples.

As to this clone: What it binds is unknown.

Blood PBMC samples: pre-vaccination, two weeks post third vaccination, and at tumor progression. The primer mix had 60 V beta and 13 J beta primers. TCRdb's copy holds only in-frame clones and misses some; the assay was immunoSEQ multiplex PCR. Seen here are tens of thousands of clones, about 90% observed once, and the top ten hold 3% to 4%. The CDR3 runs to 15 residues. The rearrangement links TRBV21-1 to TRBJ1-6; TRBD1, the table's D call, lacks a check against the DNA. TRBV21-1 is tagged as a pseudogene. This sequence originates from a human donor with glioblastoma. The source was blood, collected before dendritic cell vaccination. CDR3 residues: CASSKGAGDYSPLHF. The CDR3 DNA follows: TGTGCCAGCAGCAAAGGGGCAGGGGATTATTCACCCCTCCACTTT.